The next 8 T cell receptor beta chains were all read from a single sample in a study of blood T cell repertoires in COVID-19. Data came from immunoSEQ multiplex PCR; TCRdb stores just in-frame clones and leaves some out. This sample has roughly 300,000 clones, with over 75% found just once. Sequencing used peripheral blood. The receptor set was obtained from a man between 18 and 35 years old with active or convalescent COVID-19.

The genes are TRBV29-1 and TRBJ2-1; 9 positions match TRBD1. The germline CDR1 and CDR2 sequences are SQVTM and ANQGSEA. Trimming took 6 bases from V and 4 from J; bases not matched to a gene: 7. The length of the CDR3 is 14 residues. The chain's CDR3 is CSVKTGGGYNEQFF. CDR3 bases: TGCAGCGTCAAAACAGGGGGCGGGTACAATGAGCAGTTCTTC.

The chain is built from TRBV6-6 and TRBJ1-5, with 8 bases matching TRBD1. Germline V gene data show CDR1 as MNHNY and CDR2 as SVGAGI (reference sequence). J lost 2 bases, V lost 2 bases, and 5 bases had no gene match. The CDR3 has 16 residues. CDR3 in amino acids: CASSYGRGRGNQPQHF. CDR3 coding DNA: TGTGCCAGCAGTTACGGCAGGGGGCGGGGCAATCAGCCCCAGCATTTT.

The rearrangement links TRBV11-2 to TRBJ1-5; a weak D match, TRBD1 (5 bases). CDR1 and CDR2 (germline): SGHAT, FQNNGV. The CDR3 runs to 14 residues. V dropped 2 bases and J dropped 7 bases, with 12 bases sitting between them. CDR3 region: CASSLTAGLQPQHF. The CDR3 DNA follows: TGTGCCAGCAGCTTAACGGCAGGGTTACAGCCCCAGCATTTT.

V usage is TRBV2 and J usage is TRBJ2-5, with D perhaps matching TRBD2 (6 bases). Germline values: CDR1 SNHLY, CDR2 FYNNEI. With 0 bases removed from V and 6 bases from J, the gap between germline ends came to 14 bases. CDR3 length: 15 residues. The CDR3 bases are TGTGCCAGCAGTGAAGCGCTTTTCGGGGGAAAGACCCAGTACTTC. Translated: CASSEALFGGKTQYF.

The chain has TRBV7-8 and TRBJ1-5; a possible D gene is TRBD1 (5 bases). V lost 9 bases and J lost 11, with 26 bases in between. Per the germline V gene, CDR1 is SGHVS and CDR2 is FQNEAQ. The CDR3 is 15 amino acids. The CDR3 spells CARSEVDIIGSAQHF. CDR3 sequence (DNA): TGTGCCAGGTCAGAAGTGGACATAATTGGATCAGCCCAGCATTTT.

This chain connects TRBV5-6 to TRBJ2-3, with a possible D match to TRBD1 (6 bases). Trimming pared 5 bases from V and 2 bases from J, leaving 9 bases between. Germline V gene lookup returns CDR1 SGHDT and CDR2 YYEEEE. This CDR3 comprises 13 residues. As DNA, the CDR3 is TGTGCCAGCAGGGGACATGACACAGATACGCAGTATTTT. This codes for CASRGHDTDTQYF.

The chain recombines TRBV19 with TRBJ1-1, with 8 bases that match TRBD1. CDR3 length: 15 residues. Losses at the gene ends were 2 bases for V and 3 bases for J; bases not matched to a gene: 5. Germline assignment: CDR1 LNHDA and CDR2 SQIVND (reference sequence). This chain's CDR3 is CASSISVDRDTEAFF. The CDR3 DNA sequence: TGTGCCAGTAGTATAAGTGTGGACAGGGACACTGAAGCTTTCTTT.

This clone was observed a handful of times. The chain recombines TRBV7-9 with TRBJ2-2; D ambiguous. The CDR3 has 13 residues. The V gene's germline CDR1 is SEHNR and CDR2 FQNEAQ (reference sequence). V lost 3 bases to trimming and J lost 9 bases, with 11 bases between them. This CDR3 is CASSFPRVWELFF. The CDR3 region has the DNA TGTGCCAGCAGCTTCCCCCGGGTGTGGGAGCTGTTTTTT.